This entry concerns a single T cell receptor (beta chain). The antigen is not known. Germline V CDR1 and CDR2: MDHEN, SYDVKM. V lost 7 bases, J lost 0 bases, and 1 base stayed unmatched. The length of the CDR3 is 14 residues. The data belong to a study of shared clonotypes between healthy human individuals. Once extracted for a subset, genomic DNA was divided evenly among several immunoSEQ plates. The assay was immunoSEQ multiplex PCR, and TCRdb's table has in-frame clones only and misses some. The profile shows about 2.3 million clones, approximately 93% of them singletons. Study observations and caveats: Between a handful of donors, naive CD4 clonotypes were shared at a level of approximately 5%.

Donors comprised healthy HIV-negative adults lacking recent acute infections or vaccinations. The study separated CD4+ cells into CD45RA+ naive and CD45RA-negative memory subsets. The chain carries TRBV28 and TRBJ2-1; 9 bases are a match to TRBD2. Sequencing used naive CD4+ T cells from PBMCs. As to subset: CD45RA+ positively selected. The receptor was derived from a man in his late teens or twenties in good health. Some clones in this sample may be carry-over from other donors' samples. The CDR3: CASTSGTSYNEQFF. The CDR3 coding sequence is TGTGCCAGCACTAGCGGGACCTCCTACAATGAGCAGTTCTTC. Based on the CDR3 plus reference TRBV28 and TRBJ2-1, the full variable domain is DVKVTQSSRYLVKRTGEKVFLECVQDMDHENMFWYRQDPGLGLRLIYFSYDVKMKEKGDIPEGYSVSREKKERFSLILESASTNQTSMYLCASTSGTSYNEQFFGPGTRLTVL.